The 8 T cell receptor beta chains reported below all come from one sample, sequenced in a study of blood T cell repertoires in COVID-19. The data were produced by immunoSEQ multiplex PCR, yet TCRdb's version contains in-frame clones alone and is incomplete. Of nearly 95,000 clones in the sample, around 67% were seen once. The specimen was peripheral blood. All receptors come from a man aged 65 to 85 with COVID-19, enrolled during active disease.

The V call is TRBV6-6, the J call TRBJ2-7, with 8 bases aligning to TRBD1. Germline CDR1 reads MNHNY; CDR2 reads SVGAGI (reference sequence). V lost 8 bases and J lost 7; bases outside the gene matches: 7. This CDR3 comprises 12 residues. CDR3 residues: CASQQGGGEQYF. For the CDR3, the DNA is TGTGCCAGCCAACAGGGGGGAGGAGAGCAGTACTTC.

The V and J genes are TRBV27 and TRBJ2-5, with D perhaps matching TRBD1 (5 bases). The germline CDR1 and CDR2 sequences are MNHEY and SMNVEV (reference sequence). The CDR3 is 16 residues long. Trimming removed 2 bases at V and 3 bases at J, with 16 bases between. CDR3 bases: TGTGCCAGCAGTTTAGGTAGGGCAGGGTATGAAGAGACCCAGTACTTC. Protein product: CASSLGRAGYEETQYF.

The chain joins TRBV9 to TRBJ2-5, with a possible D match to TRBD1 (5 bases). The germline gives CDR1 SGDLS, CDR2 YYNGEE. CDR3 size: 13 residues. V dropped 3 bases and J dropped 5 bases, with 11 bases sitting between them. The DNA of the CDR3 is TGTGCCAGCAGCGCCCAGGGTAGGGAGACCCAGTACTTC. This sequence encodes CASSAQGRETQYF.

This chain connects TRBV10-3 to TRBJ1-1, with 7 bases matching TRBD1. Germline CDR1 is ENHRY and CDR2 is SYGVKD. V shed 6 bases, J shed 2 bases, and the junction held 6 bases outside the gene matches. The CDR3 is 14 amino acids. In DNA, the CDR3 is TGTGCCATCAGGGGGGACAGACTAAACACTGAAGCTTTCTTT. This translates into CAIRGDRLNTEAFF.

The rearrangement links TRBV30 to TRBJ1-2; perhaps TRBD1 as D (5 bases). Germline CDR1 GTSNPN, CDR2 SVGIG (reference sequence). The CDR3 is made up of 12 amino acids. V was pared by 3 bases and J by 2 bases, with 7 bases between. CDR3 coding DNA: TGTGCCTGGAGGGACAACAACTATGGCTACACCTTC. It specifies CAWRDNNYGYTF. Full variable domain (rest looked up from reference TRBV30 and TRBJ1-2): SQTIHQWPATLVQPVGSPLSLECTVEGTSNPNLYWYRQAAGRGLQLLFYSVGIGQISSEVPQNLSASRPQDRQFILSSKKLLLSDSGFYLCAWRDNNYGYTFGSGTRLTVV.

The chain carries TRBV5-3 and TRBJ2-3; 11 nucleotides match TRBD1. TRBV5-3 is treated as an ORF (open reading frame) with a function not yet certain. With V trimmed by 3 bases and J by 4 bases, 7 bases remained unmatched. The CDR3 runs to 16 residues. The CDR3 DNA reads as TGTGCCAGAAGCTGCCCGGGACAGGGGGTGTCAGATACGCAGTATTTT. Its translation is CARSCPGQGVSDTQYF.

The chain has TRBV19 and TRBJ2-7; unclear D gene. This CDR3 is 14 amino acids long. The germline V and J ends were trimmed by 4 bases and 0 bases, with 10 bases remaining between them. Germline-derived CDR1 and CDR2 are LNHDA and SQIVND (reference sequence). This chain's CDR3 is CASSTRIPSYEQYF. CDR3 DNA: TGTGCCAGTAGTACCAGGATCCCCTCCTACGAGCAGTACTTC.

The sample holds a few counts of this clone. The CDR3 reads CAISPVYNEQFF. CDR3 sequence (DNA): TGTGCCATCAGTCCCGTTTACAATGAGCAGTTCTTC. The J gene is TRBJ2-1, the V gene TRBV10-3; unclear D gene. Trimming cost V 5 bases and J 4 bases, with 6 bases left between them. The CDR3 has 12 amino acids. Per the germline V gene, CDR1 is ENHRY and CDR2 is SYGVKD.